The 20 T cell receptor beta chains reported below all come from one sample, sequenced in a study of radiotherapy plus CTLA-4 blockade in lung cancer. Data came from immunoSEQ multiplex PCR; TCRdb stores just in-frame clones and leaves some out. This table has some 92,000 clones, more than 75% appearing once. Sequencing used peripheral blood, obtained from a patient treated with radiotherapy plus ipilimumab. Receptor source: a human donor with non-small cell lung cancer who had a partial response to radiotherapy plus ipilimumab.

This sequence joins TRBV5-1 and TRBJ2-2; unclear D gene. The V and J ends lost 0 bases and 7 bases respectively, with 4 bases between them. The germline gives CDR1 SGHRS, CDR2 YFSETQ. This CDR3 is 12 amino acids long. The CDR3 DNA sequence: TGCGCCAGCAGCTTGGCTAACGGGGAGCTGTTTTTT. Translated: CASSLANGELFF.

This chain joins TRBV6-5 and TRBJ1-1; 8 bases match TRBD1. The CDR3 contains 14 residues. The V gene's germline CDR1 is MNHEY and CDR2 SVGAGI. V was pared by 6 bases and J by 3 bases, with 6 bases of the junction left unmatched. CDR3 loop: CASSSDRADTEAFF. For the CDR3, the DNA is TGTGCCAGCAGCTCGGACAGGGCGGACACTGAAGCTTTCTTT.

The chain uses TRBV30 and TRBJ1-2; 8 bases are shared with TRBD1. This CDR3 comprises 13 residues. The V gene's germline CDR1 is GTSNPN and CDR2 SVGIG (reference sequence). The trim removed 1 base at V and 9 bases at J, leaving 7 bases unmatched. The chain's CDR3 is CAWSATGDRSYTF. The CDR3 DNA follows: TGTGCCTGGAGTGCGACAGGGGATAGGAGCTACACCTTC. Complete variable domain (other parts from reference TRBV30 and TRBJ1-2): SQTIHQWPATLVQPVGSPLSLECTVEGTSNPNLYWYRQAAGRGLQLLFYSVGIGQISSEVPQNLSASRPQDRQFILSSKKLLLSDSGFYLCAWSATGDRSYTFGSGTRLTVV.

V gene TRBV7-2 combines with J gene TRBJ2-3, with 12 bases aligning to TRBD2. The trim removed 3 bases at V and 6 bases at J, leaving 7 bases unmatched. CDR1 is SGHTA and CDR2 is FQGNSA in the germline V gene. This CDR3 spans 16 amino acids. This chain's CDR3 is CASSFSGTSGRDTQYF. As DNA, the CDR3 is TGTGCCAGCAGCTTCTCTGGAACTAGCGGGAGGGATACGCAGTATTTT.

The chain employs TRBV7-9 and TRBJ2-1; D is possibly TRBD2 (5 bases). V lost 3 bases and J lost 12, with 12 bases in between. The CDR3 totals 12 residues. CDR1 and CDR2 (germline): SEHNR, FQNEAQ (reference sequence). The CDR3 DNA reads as TGTGCCAGCAGCTTTGAGGGTGGTAGGCAGTTCTTC. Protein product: CASSFEGGRQFF.

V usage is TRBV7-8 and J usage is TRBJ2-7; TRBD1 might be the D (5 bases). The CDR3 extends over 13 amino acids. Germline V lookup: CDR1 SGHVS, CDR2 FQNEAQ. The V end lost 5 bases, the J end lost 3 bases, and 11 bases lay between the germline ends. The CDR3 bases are TGTGCCAGCAGCAGGACACTCCTCTACGAGCAGTACTTC. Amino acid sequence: CASSRTLLYEQYF.

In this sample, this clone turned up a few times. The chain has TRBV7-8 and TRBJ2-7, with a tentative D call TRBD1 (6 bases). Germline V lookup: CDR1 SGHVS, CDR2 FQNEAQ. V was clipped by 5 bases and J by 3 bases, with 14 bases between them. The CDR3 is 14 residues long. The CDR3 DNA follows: TGTGCCAGCAGCCCAGGGGATGGACTCTACGAGCAGTACTTC. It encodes CASSPGDGLYEQYF.

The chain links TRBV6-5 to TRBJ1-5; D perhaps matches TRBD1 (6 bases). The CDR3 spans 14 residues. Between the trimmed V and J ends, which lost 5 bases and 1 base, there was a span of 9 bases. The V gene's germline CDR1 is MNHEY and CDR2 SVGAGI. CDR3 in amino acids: CASSDRSSNQPQHF. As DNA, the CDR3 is TGTGCCAGCAGTGACAGGTCGAGCAATCAGCCCCAGCATTTT.

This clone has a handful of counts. For the CDR3, the DNA is TGTGCCAGTATACCCGGGGGACTAGCGTACTACGAGCAGTACTTC. Translating gives CASIPGGLAYYEQYF. This chain uses TRBV28 with TRBJ2-7; 10 bases match TRBD2. Trimming cost V 9 bases and J 3 bases; bases outside gene matches: 11. The CDR3 spans 15 residues. Per germline, CDR1 MDHEN and CDR2 SYDVKM.

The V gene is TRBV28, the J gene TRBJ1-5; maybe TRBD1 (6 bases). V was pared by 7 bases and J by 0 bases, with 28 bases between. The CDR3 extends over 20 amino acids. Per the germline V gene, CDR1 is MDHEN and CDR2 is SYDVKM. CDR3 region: CASTPIVGGFLPHSNQPQHF. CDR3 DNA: TGTGCCAGCACCCCAATCGTAGGGGGATTTCTACCTCATAGCAATCAGCCCCAGCATTTT.

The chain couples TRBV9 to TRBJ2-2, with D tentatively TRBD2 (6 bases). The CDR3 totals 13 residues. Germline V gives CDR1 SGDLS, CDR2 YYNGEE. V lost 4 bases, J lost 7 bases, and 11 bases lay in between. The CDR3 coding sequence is TGTGCCAGCAGCCAAGGAGGGGTCGGGGAGCTGTTTTTT. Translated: CASSQGGVGELFF.

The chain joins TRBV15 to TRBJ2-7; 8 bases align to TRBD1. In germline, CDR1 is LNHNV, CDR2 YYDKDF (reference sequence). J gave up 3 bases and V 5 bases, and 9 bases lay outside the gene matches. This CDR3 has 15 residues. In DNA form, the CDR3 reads TGTGCCACCAGCCTTCCCGGGACAGGAGTCTACGAGCAGTACTTC. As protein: CATSLPGTGVYEQYF.

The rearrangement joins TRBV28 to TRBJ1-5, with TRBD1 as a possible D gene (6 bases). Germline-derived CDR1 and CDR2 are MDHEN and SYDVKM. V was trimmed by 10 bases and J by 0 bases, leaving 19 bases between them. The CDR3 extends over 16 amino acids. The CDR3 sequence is CAIFPGVLGSNQPQHF. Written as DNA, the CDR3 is TGTGCCATTTTTCCAGGGGTATTGGGTAGCAATCAGCCCCAGCATTTT.

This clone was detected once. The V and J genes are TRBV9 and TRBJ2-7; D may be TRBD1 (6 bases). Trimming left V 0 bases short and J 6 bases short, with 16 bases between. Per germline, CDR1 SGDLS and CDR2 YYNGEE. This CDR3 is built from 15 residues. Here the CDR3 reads CASSVEGQPSGEQYF. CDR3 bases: TGTGCCAGCAGCGTAGAGGGACAACCCTCGGGCGAGCAGTACTTC.

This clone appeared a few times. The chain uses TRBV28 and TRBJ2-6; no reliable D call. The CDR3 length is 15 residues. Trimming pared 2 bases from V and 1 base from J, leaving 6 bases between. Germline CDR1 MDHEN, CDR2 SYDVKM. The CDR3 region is CASSLGQSGANVLTF. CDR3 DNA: TGTGCCAGCAGTTTAGGGCAGTCTGGGGCCAACGTCCTGACTTTC.

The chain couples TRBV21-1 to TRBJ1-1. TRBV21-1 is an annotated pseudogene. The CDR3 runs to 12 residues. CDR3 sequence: CASSKGCAEAFF. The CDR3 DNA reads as TGTGCCAGCAGCAAAGGGTGCGCTGAAGCTTTCTTT.

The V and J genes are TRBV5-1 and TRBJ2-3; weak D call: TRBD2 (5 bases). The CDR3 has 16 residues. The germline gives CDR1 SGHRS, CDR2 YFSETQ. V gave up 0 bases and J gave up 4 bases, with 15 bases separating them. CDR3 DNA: TGCGCCAGCAGCTTGGCCGGCGGAGGAGGCCCAGATACGCAGTATTTT. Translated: CASSLAGGGGPDTQYF.

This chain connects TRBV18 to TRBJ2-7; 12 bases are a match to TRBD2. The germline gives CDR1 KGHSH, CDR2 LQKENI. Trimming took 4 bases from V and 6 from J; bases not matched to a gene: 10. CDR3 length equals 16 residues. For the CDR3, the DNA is TGTGCCAGCTCACTGACCCGGACTAGCGGGAAGGCCGAGCAGTACTTC. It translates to CASSLTRTSGKAEQYF. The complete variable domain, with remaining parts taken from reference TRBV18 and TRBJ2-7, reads NAGVMQNPRHLVRRRGQEARLRCSPMKGHSHVYWYRQLPEEGLKFMVYLQKENIIDESGMPKERFSAEFPKEGPSILRIQQVVRGDSAAYFCASSLTRTSGKAEQYFGPGTRLTVT.

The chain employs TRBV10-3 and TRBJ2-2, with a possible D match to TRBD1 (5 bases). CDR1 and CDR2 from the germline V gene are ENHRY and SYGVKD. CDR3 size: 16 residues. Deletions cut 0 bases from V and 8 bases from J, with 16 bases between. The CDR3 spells CAISESATKGSGELFF. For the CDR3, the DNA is TGTGCCATCAGTGAGTCAGCGACAAAGGGGTCGGGGGAGCTGTTTTTT.

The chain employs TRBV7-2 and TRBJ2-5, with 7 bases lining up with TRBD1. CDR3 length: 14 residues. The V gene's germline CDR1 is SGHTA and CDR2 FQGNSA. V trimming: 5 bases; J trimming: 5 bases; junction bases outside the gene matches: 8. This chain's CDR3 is CASSAPQGQETQYF. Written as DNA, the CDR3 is TGTGCCAGCAGCGCCCCACAGGGACAGGAGACCCAGTACTTC.